This TCR beta chain originates from a study of blood T cells in healthy people across ages. The table lists this clonotype with a few counts. V lost 6 bases, J lost 3 bases, and 7 bases stayed unmatched. Germline CDR1 and CDR2: DFQATT and SNEGSKA (reference sequence). The CDR3 extends over 13 amino acids. Combining a sample-barcoded 5' primer with a J-beta primer mix, a second PCR ran for about 6 to 12 cycles. A single record per CDR3 protein comes from TCRdb applying MiXCR to the 5' RACE reads. The sample has around 1,800,000 distinct CDR3 sequences; around 40% are singletons. The specimen sequenced was blood. The sequence derives from a human donor in good health. V usage is TRBV20-1 and J usage is TRBJ2-7, with 8 bases fitting TRBD2. The CDR3 spells CSAFSGGGYEQYF. CDR3 in DNA: TGCAGTGCCTTCAGCGGGGGTGGCTACGAGCAGTACTTC.